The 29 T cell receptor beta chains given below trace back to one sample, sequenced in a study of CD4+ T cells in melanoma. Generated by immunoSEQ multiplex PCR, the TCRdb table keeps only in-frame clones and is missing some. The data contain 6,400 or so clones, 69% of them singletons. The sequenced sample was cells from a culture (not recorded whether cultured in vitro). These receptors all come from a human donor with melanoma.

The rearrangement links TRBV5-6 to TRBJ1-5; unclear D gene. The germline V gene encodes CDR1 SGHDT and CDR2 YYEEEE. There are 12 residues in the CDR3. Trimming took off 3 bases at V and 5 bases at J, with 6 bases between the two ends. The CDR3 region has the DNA TGTGCCAGCAGCTCGGGTGATCAGCCCCAGCATTTT. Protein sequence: CASSSGDQPQHF.

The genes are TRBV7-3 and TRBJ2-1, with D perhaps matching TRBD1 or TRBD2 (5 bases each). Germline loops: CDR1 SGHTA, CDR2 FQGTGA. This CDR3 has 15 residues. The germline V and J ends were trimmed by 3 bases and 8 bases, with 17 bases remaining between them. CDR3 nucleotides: TGTGCCAGCAGCTTCGAGCCGGGGCTCATCTATGAGCAGTTCTTC. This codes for CASSFEPGLIYEQFF.

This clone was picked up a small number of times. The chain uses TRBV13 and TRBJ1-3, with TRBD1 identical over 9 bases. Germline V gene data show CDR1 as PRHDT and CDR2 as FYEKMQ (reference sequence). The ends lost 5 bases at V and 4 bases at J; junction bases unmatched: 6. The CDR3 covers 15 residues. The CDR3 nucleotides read TGTGCCAGCAGCGCGGGACAGGGAATCGGAAACACCATATATTTT. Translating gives CASSAGQGIGNTIYF.

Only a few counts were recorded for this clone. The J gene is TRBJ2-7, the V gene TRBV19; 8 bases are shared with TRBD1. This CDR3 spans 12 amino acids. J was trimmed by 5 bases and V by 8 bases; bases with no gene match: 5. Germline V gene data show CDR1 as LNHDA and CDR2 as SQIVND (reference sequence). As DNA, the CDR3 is TGTGCCAGTTCCTTGACAGGGGACGAGCAGTACTTC. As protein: CASSLTGDEQYF. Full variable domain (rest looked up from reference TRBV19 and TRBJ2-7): DGGITQSPKYLFRKEGQNVTLSCEQNLNHDAMYWYRQDPGQGLRLIYYSQIVNDFQKGDIAEGYSVSREKKESFPLTVTSAQKNPTAFYLCASSLTGDEQYFGPGTRLTVT.

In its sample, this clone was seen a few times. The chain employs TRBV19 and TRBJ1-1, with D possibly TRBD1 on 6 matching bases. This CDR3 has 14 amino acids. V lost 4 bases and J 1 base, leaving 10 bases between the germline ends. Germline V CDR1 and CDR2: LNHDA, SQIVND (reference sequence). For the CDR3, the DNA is TGTGCCAGTAGTAATCTGGACAGGAACACTGAAGCTTTCTTT. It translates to CASSNLDRNTEAFF.

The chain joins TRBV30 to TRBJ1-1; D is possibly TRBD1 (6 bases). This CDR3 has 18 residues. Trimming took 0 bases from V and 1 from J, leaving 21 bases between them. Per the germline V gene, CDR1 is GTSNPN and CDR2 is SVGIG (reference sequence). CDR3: CAWSVAGDFRMRNTEAFF. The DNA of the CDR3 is TGTGCCTGGAGTGTCGCAGGGGATTTCCGCATGCGGAACACTGAAGCTTTCTTT.

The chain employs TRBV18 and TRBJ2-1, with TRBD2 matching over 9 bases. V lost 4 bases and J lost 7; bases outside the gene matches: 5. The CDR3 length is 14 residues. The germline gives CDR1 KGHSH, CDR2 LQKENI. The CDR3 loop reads CASSRLSGRNEQFF. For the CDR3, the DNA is TGTGCCAGCTCACGACTCAGCGGGAGGAATGAGCAGTTCTTC.

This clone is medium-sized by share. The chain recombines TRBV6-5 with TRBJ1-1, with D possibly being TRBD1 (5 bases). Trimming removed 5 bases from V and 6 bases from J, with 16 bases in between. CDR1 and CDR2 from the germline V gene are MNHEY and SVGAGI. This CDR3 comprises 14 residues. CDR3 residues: CASSLNPGTAEAFF. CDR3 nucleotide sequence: TGTGCCAGCAGTCTTAACCCAGGGACCGCTGAAGCTTTCTTT.

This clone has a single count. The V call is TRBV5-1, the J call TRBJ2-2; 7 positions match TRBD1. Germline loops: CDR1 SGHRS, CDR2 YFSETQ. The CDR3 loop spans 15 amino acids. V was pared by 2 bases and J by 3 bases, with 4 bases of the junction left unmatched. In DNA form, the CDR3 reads TGCGCCAGCAGCTTAACAGGGGTAGACACCGGGGAGCTGTTTTTT. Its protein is CASSLTGVDTGELFF.

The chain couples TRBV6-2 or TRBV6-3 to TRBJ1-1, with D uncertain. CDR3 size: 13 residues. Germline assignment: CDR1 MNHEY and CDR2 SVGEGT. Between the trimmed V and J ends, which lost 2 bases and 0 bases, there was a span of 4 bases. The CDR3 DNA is TGTGCCAGCAGTTACAGGGTGAACACTGAAGCTTTCTTT. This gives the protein CASSYRVNTEAFF.

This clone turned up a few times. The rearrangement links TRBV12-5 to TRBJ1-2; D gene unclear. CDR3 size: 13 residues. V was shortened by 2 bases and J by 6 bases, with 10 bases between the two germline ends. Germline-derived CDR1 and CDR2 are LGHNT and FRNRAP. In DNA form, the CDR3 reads TGTGCTAGTGGTTTGACGAGGATGGATGGCTACACCTTC. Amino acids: CASGLTRMDGYTF. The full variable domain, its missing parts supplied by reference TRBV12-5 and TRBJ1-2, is DARVTQTPRHKVTEMGQEVTMRCQPILGHNTVFWYRQTMMQGLELLAYFRNRAPLDDSGMPKDRFSAEMPDATLATLKIQPSEPRDSAVYFCASGLTRMDGYTFGSGTRLTVV.

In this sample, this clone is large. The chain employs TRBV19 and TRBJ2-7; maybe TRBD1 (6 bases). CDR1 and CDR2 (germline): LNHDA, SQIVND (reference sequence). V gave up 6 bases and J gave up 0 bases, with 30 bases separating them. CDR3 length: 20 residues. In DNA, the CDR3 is TGTGCCAGTAGCCCTGGGACAACAAGCGAACGCGAATTGAGCTCCTACGAGCAGTACTTC. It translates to CASSPGTTSERELSSYEQYF.

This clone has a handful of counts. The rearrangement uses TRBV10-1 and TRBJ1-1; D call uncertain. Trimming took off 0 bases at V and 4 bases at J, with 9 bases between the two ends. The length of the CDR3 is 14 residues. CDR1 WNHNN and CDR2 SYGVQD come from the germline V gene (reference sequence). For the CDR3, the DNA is TGCGCCAGCAGTGAGTCGGTAGGGAGCACTGAAGCTTTCTTT. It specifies CASSESVGSTEAFF.

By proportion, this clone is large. The CDR3 protein is CASSRGTGYEKLFF. The CDR3 nucleotides are TGTGCCAGCAGCCGCGGGACAGGCTATGAAAAACTGTTTTTT. The chain employs TRBV16 and TRBJ1-4, with 8 bases lining up with TRBD1. Germline loops: CDR1 KGHSY, CDR2 FQNENV. The CDR3 loop spans 14 amino acids. After removal of 4 bases from V and 6 bases from J, the junction contained 4 bases not matched to a gene.

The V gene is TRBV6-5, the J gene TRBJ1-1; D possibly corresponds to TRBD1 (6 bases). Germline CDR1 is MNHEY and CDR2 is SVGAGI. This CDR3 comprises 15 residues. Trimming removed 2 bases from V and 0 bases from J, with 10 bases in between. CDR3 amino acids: CASSYVGTLNTEAFF. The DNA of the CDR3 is TGTGCCAGCAGTTACGTCGGGACATTGAACACTGAAGCTTTCTTT.

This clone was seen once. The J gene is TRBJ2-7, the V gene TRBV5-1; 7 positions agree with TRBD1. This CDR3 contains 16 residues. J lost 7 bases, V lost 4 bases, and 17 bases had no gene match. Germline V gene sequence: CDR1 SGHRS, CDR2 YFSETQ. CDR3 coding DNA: TGCGCCAGCAGCGCCTACAGGGGCGCCTCCTCTCGGGAGCAGTACTTC. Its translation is CASSAYRGASSREQYF.

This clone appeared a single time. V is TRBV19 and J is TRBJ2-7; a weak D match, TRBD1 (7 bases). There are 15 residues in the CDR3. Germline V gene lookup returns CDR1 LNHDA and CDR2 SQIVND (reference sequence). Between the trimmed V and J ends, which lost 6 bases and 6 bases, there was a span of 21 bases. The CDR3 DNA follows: TGTGCCAGTAGACCCGGCACAGGGGAGGACGGCGAGCAGTACTTC. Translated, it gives CASRPGTGEDGEQYF.

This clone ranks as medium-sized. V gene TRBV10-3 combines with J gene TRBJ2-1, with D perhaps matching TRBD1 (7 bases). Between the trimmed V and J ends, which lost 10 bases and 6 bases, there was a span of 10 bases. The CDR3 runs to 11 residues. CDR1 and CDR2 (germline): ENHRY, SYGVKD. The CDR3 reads CATQGGNEQFF. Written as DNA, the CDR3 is TGTGCCACCCAGGGGGGCAATGAGCAGTTCTTC.

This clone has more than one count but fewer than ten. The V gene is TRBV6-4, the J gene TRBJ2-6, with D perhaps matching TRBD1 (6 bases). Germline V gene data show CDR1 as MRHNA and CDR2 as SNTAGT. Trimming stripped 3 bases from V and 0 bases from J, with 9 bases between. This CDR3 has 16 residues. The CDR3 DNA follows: TGTGCCAGCAGTGAACAGGGCCTCTCTGGGGCCAACGTCCTGACTTTC. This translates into CASSEQGLSGANVLTF.

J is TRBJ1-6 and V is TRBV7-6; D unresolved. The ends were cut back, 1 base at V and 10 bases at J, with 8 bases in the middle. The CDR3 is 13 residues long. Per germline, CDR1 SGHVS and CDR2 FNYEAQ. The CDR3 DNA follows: TGTGCCAGCAGCTTAGACAGCGAGTCACCCCTCCACTTT. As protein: CASSLDSESPLHF.

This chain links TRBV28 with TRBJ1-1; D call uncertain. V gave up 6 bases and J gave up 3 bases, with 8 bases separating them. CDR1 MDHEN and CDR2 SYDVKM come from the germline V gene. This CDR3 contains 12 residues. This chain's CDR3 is CASRTGHTEAFF. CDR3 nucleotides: TGTGCCAGCAGGACCGGGCACACTGAAGCTTTCTTT.

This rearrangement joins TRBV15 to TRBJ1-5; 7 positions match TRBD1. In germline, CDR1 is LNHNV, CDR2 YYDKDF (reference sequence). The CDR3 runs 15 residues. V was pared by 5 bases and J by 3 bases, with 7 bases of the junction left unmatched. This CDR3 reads CATSAPGQNNQPQHF. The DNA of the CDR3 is TGTGCCACCAGCGCCCCGGGACAGAACAATCAGCCCCAGCATTTT.

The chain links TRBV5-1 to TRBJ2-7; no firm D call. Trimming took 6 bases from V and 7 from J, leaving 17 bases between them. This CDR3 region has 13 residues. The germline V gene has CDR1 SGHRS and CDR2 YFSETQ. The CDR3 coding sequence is TGCGCCAGCACTCCCACTGTGCCTGGTGAGCAGTACTTC. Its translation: CASTPTVPGEQYF.

The CDR3 DNA is TGCGCCAGCAGCTCTACCCCGGGGTTGTATAATTCACCCCTCCACTTT. It is translated as CASSSTPGLYNSPLHF. The chain recombines TRBV5-1 with TRBJ1-6, with D uncertain. Germline-derived CDR1 and CDR2 are SGHRS and YFSETQ. This CDR3 contains 16 residues. The V and J ends lost 3 bases and 4 bases respectively, with 14 bases between them. Full variable domain (outside the CDR3, taken from reference TRBV5-1 and TRBJ1-6): KAGVTQTPRYLIKTRGQQVTLSCSPISGHRSVSWYQQTPGQGLQFLFEYFSETQRNKGNFPGRFSGRQFSNSRSEMNVSTLELGDSALYLCASSSTPGLYNSPLHFGNGTRLTVT.

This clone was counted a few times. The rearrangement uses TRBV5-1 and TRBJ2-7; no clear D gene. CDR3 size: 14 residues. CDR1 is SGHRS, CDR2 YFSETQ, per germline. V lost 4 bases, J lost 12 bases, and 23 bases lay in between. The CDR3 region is CASSPDPGVPNPYF. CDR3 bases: TGCGCCAGCAGCCCGGACCCTGGGGTCCCCAACCCGTACTTC. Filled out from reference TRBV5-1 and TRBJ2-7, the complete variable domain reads KAGVTQTPRYLIKTRGQQVTLSCSPISGHRSVSWYQQTPGQGLQFLFEYFSETQRNKGNFPGRFSGRQFSNSRSEMNVSTLELGDSALYLCASSPDPGVPNPYFGPGTRLTVT.

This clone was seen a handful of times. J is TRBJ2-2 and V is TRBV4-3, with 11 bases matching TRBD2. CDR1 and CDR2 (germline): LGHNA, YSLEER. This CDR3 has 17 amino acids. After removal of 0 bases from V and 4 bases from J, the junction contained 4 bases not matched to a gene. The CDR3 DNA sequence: TGCGCCAGCAGCCAAGAAGTAGCGGGGGGGTTCACCGGGGAGCTGTTTTTT. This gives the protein CASSQEVAGGFTGELFF.

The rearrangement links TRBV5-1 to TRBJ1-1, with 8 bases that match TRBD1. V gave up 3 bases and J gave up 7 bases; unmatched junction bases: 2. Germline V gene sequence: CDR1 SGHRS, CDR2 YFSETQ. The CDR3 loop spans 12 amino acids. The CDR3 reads CASSYGQGEAFF. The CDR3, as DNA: TGCGCCAGCAGCTACGGACAGGGTGAAGCTTTCTTT.

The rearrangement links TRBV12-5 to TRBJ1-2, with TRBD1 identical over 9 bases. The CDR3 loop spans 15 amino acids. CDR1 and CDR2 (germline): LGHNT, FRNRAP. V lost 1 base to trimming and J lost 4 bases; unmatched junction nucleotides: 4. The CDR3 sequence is CASGLGQGGTYGYTF. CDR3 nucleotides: TGTGCTAGTGGTTTGGGACAGGGGGGGACCTATGGCTACACCTTC.

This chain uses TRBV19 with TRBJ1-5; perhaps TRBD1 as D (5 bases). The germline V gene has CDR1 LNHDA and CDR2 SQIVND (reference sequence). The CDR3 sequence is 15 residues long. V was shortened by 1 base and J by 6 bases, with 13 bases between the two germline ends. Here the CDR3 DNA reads TGTGCCAGTAGTATAGTCTTGGGACCCCTTCAGCCCCAGCATTTT. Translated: CASSIVLGPLQPQHF.